This record covers a single T cell receptor (beta chain). The antigen remains undetermined. At the DNA level, this CDR3 is encoded by other sequences in the same sample as well. The data were taken from a study of cytomegalovirus exposure and HLA in healthy donors. Whole-study context: The early release's HLA-typed donors yielded tens of millions of unique TCRs. Broader study findings: Cytomegalovirus status, reportedly, was diagnosed with high specificity and sensitivity by the classifier.

Germline V gene lookup returns CDR1 SGHRS and CDR2 YFSETQ. CDR3 length: 17 amino acids. The ends lost 4 bases at V and 6 bases at J; junction bases unmatched: 12. PCR primers comprised 60 Vbeta and 13 Jbeta primers. Clones were sequenced by immunoSEQ multiplex PCR, and TCRdb holds only the in-frame ones, with some missing. The repertoire includes more than 110,000 clones, 65% to 85% of them detected once, and approximately 1% sits in the top ten. The receptor's source is a young man in good health and CMV-seronegative. V and J are TRBV5-1 and TRBJ2-3, with 12 nucleotides matching TRBD2. Sequencing was performed on PBMCs. Here the CDR3 reads CASSHGLAGTNTDTQYF. The CDR3, as DNA: TGCGCCAGCAGCCACGGACTAGCGGGGACGAACACGGATACGCAGTATTTT. Full variable domain (remainder filled in from reference TRBV5-1 and TRBJ2-3): KAGVTQTPRYLIKTRGQQVTLSCSPISGHRSVSWYQQTPGQGLQFLFEYFSETQRNKGNFPGRFSGRQFSNSRSEMNVSTLELGDSALYLCASSHGLAGTNTDTQYFGPGTRLTVL.